Presented here are 23 T cell receptor beta chains from one specimen sequenced in a study of control samples from healthy donors and cancer patients. Assay: immunoSEQ multiplex PCR; the TCRdb copy retains only in-frame clones and omits some. The table shows roughly 88,000 clones, with around four fifths occurring only once. The sequencing sample was made of blood. The receptors stem from a man under 40 in good health.

The chain links TRBV27 to TRBJ1-6, with 10 bases fitting TRBD1. Germline V gives CDR1 MNHEY, CDR2 SMNVEV (reference sequence). This CDR3 has 21 amino acids. The V and J ends lost 1 base and 0 bases, in that order; junction bases with no gene match: 12. The CDR3 sequence is CASSLLVGTGDRSSYNSPLHF. In nucleotides, the CDR3 is TGTGCCAGCAGTTTATTGGTGGGGACAGGGGACCGAAGCTCCTATAATTCACCCCTCCACTTT.

The rearrangement joins TRBV18 to TRBJ1-1; tentative D call: TRBD1 (6 bases). CDR3 size: 13 residues. V lost 4 bases, J lost 7 bases, and 13 bases lay in between. The germline V gene encodes CDR1 KGHSH and CDR2 LQKENI. DNA of the CDR3: TGTGCCAGCTCACTCGGACAGACGGGTGAAGCTTTCTTT. It specifies CASSLGQTGEAFF.

This chain joins TRBV6-5 and TRBJ2-7; D gene ambiguous. The germline gives CDR1 MNHEY, CDR2 SVGAGI. Trimming removed 7 bases at V and 6 bases at J, with 10 bases between. The CDR3 spans 11 residues. The CDR3 spells CASNRTPEQYF. In DNA form, the CDR3 reads TGTGCCAGCAATCGGACCCCCGAGCAGTACTTC.

The chain carries TRBV20-1 and TRBJ2-4; possible D gene TRBD1, 6 bases. Germline values: CDR1 DFQATT, CDR2 SNEGSKA (reference sequence). The CDR3 extends over 15 amino acids. The germline V and J ends were trimmed by 3 bases and 2 bases, with 14 bases remaining between them. Here the CDR3 reads CSASQGSLTKNIQYF. As DNA, the CDR3 is TGCAGTGCTAGTCAGGGGAGCCTGACCAAAAACATTCAGTACTTC.

The chain joins TRBV6-5 to TRBJ2-5; a weak D match, TRBD1 (5 bases). V was clipped by 6 bases and J by 1 base, with 9 bases between them. The CDR3 runs to 13 residues. Germline lookup yields CDR1 MNHEY and CDR2 SVGAGI. CDR3 protein: CASSPDIQETQYF. The CDR3 bases are TGTGCCAGCAGCCCGGACATCCAAGAGACCCAGTACTTC.

The chain links TRBV19 to TRBJ1-4, with D hard to call. The germline V gene encodes CDR1 LNHDA and CDR2 SQIVND (reference sequence). This CDR3 has 14 residues. V lost 2 bases and J 3 bases, leaving 7 bases between the germline ends. This CDR3 reads CASSIFMSNEKLFF. CDR3 coding DNA: TGTGCCAGTAGTATATTTATGTCTAATGAAAAACTGTTTTTT.

The V gene is TRBV30, the J gene TRBJ2-7; 7 bases line up with TRBD2. Germline trimming cut 2 bases from V and 2 bases from J; bases unmatched to any gene: 6. The CDR3 loop spans 14 amino acids. CDR1 and CDR2 from the germline V gene are GTSNPN and SVGIG (reference sequence). CDR3 amino acids: CAWSTSEGPYEQYF. CDR3 nucleotide sequence: TGTGCCTGGAGTACTAGCGAAGGTCCCTACGAGCAGTACTTC.

This chain uses TRBV4-2 with TRBJ1-5; D is uncertain. Trimming shortened V by 1 base and J by 4 bases, and 8 bases separated the two germline ends. Germline V CDR1 and CDR2: LGHNA, YNFKEQ. The CDR3 is made up of 14 amino acids. The CDR3 protein is CASSQAGGNQPQHF. The CDR3 region has the DNA TGTGCCAGCAGCCAAGCTGGAGGTAATCAGCCCCAGCATTTT.

This rearrangement joins TRBV5-8 to TRBJ1-1; D remains ambiguous. CDR1 and CDR2 from the germline V gene are SGHTS and YDEGEE. The CDR3 extends over 12 amino acids. Trimming removed 2 bases at V and 7 bases at J, with 9 bases between. CDR3 loop: CASSLTDNEAFF. The CDR3 DNA sequence: TGTGCCAGCAGCTTAACCGACAATGAAGCTTTCTTT.

Turning to this clone: Additional DNA sequences in this sample encode the identical CDR3. The J gene is TRBJ1-3, the V gene TRBV6-5; D is unresolved. The V end lost 0 bases, the J end lost 0 bases, and 9 bases lay between the germline ends. CDR1 and CDR2 from the germline V gene are MNHEY and SVGAGI. The CDR3 contains 16 residues. CDR3 region: CASSYSPHSSGNTIYF. The CDR3 DNA reads TGTGCCAGCAGTTACTCACCTCATTCCTCTGGAAACACCATATATTTT.

The V gene is TRBV11-2, the J gene TRBJ2-7; tentatively, D is TRBD1 (6 bases). Deletions cut 0 bases from V and 2 bases from J, with 11 bases between. Per germline, CDR1 SGHAT and CDR2 FQNNGV. The CDR3 has 15 residues. DNA for the CDR3: TGTGCCAGCAGCTTAGATCCCGGGGACACCTACGAGCAGTACTTC. Translation gives CASSLDPGDTYEQYF.

This clone was seen a few times. The chain carries TRBV7-8 and TRBJ2-5, with D tentatively TRBD1 (6 bases). The germline gives CDR1 SGHVS, CDR2 FQNEAQ. The V end was cut by 1 base, the J end by 14 bases, with 23 bases between. The CDR3 sequence is 15 residues long. CDR3 coding DNA: TGTGCCAGCAGCTTAGGGGGGCAGGGGAACCTGCCCGTATACTTC. Encoded protein: CASSLGGQGNLPVYF.

The chain joins TRBV5-6 to TRBJ1-2; D may be TRBD1 (6 bases). The length of the CDR3 is 16 residues. The ends were cut back, 4 bases at V and 5 bases at J, with 21 bases in the middle. Looked up from germline, CDR1 is SGHDT and CDR2 is YYEEEE. The chain's CDR3 is CASSEEIQGGGYGYTF. The CDR3 nucleotides are TGTGCCAGCAGCGAGGAAATACAGGGCGGGGGTTATGGCTACACCTTC.

The chain combines TRBV28 with TRBJ2-7; 9 bases line up with TRBD1. This CDR3 is built from 16 residues. Germline CDR1 reads MDHEN; CDR2 reads SYDVKM. The V and J ends lost 6 bases and 6 bases, in that order; junction bases with no gene match: 15. The CDR3 DNA sequence: TGTGCCAGCAGATTGAACGCCGGGACAGGGATCCTCGAGCAGTACTTC. Protein: CASRLNAGTGILEQYF.

The J gene is TRBJ2-2, the V gene TRBV3-1 (or the pseudogene TRBV3-2), with D perhaps matching TRBD1 (5 bases). Germline V gives CDR1 LGHDT, CDR2 YNNKEL (reference sequence). This CDR3 is 15 amino acids long. Deletions cut 4 bases from V and 1 base from J, with 10 bases between. CDR3 DNA: TGTGCCAGCAGCCCGCGCAGGGAGAACACCGGGGAGCTGTTTTTT. Residues: CASSPRRENTGELFF.

The chain employs TRBV6-1 and TRBJ1-3; D gene unclear. V lost 1 base, J lost 4 bases, and 8 bases lay in between. This CDR3 spans 14 amino acids. Germline CDR1 MNHNS, CDR2 SASEGT. CDR3 in amino acids: CASSEESRGNTIYF. DNA of the CDR3: TGTGCCAGCAGTGAAGAGTCCAGAGGAAACACCATATATTTT.

The V and J genes are TRBV9 and TRBJ1-3; 7 bases line up with TRBD1. The CDR3 loop spans 15 amino acids. Germline values: CDR1 SGDLS, CDR2 YYNGEE. The J segment lost 10 bases and the V segment lost 4 bases, leaving 14 bases of the junction unmatched. Here the CDR3 reads CASSPSDRALRTIYF. The CDR3 nucleotides are TGTGCCAGCAGCCCTTCCGACAGGGCCCTTAGAACCATATATTTT. The variable domain in full, with the rest retrieved from reference TRBV9 and TRBJ1-3, is DSGVTQTPKHLITATGQRVTLRCSPRSGDLSVYWYQQSLDQGLQFLIQYYNGEERAKGNILERFSAQQFPDLHSELNLSSLELGDSALYFCASSPSDRALRTIYFGEGSWLTVV.

The chain employs TRBV19 and TRBJ2-1; the match to TRBD1 covers 9 bases. There are 14 residues in the CDR3. V trimming: 5 bases; J trimming: 7 bases; junction bases outside the gene matches: 6. Per the germline V gene, CDR1 is LNHDA and CDR2 is SQIVND (reference sequence). The CDR3 nucleotides are TGTGCCAGTAGTCCGGGACAGGGAAGGAATGAGCAGTTCTTC. It is translated as CASSPGQGRNEQFF.

A single count supports this clone. The chain combines TRBV5-6 with TRBJ2-5; no clear D. V lost 1 base to trimming and J lost 4 bases, with 2 bases between them. The CDR3 is 11 residues long. From germline, CDR1 is SGHDT and CDR2 YYEEEE. DNA for the CDR3: TGTGCCAGCAGCTTGCGAGAGACCCAGTACTTC. This sequence encodes CASSLRETQYF.

This chain links TRBV3-1 (or the pseudogene TRBV3-2) with TRBJ2-2; 9 nucleotides line up with TRBD2. The V segment lost 1 base and the J segment 5 bases; nucleotides outside the gene matches: 8. The CDR3 covers 17 residues. CDR1 is LGHDT and CDR2 is YNNKEL in the germline V gene (reference sequence). The chain's CDR3 is CASSQGGRLAVTGELFF. The CDR3 bases are TGTGCCAGCAGCCAAGGTGGGCGACTAGCGGTGACCGGGGAGCTGTTTTTT.

This clone was seen once. The chain is built from TRBV2 and TRBJ2-2; 7 bases map to TRBD1. Germline V lookup: CDR1 SNHLY, CDR2 FYNNEI. The CDR3 runs 15 residues. Trimming at V came to 7 bases and at J to 1 base, leaving 6 bases not matched to a gene. CDR3 amino acids: CASITQGMNTGELFF. The CDR3 nucleotides read TGTGCCAGCATTACACAGGGGATGAACACCGGGGAGCTGTTTTTT.

This clone was detected once. CDR3 protein: CASSVNPANEQFF. The CDR3, as DNA: TGTGCCAGCAGTGTCAATCCGGCCAATGAGCAGTTCTTC. The J gene is TRBJ2-1, the V gene TRBV6-4; D gene uncertain. The CDR3 length is 13 residues. Trimming pared 4 bases from V and 6 bases from J, leaving 10 bases between. The germline gives CDR1 MRHNA, CDR2 SNTAGT.

This clone has at least ten counts. V is TRBV19 and J is TRBJ1-2; 9 nucleotides match TRBD1. In germline, CDR1 is LNHDA, CDR2 SQIVND (reference sequence). The V gene end was trimmed by 6 bases and the J gene end by 4 bases; junction bases not matched to a gene: 6. The CDR3 is 14 amino acids. The chain's CDR3 is CASRQQGATYGYTF. The CDR3 DNA follows: TGTGCCAGTAGACAACAGGGGGCTACCTATGGCTACACCTTC.